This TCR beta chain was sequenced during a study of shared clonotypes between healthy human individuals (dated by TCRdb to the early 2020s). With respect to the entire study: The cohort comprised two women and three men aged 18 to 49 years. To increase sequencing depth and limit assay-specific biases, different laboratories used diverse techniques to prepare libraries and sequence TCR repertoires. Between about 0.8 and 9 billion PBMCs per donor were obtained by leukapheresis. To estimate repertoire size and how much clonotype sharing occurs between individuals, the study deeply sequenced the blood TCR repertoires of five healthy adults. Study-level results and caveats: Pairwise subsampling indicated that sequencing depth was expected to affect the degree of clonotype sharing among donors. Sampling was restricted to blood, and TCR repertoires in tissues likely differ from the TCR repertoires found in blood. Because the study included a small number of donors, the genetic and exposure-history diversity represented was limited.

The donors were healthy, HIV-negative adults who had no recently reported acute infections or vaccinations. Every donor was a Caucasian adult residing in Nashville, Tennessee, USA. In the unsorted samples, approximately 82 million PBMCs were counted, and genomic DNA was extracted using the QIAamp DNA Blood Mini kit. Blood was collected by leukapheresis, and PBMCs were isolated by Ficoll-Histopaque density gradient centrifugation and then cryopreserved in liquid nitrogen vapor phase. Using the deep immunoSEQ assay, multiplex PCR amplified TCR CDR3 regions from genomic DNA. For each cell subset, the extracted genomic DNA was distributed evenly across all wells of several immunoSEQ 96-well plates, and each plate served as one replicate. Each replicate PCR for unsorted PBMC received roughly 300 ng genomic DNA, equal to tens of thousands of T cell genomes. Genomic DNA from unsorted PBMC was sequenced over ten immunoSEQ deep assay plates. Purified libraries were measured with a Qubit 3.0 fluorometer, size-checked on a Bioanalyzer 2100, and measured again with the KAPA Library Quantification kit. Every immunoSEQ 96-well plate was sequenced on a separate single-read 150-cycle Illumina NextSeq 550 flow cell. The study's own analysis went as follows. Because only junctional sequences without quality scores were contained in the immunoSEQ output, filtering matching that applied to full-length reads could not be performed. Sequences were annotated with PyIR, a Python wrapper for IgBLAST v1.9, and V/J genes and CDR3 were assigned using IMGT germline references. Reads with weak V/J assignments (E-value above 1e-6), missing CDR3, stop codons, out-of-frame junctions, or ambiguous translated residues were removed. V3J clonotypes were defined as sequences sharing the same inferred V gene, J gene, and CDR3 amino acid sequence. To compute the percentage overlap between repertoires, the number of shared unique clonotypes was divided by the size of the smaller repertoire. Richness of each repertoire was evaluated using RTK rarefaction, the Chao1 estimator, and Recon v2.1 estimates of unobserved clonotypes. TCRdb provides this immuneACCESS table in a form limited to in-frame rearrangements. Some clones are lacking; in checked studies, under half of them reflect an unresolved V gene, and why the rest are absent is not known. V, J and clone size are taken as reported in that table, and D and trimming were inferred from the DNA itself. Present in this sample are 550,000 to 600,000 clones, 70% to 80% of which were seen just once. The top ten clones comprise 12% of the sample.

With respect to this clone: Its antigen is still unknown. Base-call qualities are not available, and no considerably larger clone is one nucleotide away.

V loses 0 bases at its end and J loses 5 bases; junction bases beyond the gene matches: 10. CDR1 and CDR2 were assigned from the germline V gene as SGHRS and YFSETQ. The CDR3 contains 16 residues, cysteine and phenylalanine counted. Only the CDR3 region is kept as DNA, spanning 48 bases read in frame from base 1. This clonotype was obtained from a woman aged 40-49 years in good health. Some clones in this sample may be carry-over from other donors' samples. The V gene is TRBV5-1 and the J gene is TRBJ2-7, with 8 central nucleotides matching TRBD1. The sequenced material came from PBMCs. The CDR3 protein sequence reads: CASSLGGQAPLDEQYF. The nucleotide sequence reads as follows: TGCGCCAGCAGCTTGGGGGGACAGGCCCCTCTGGACGAGCAGTACTTC.